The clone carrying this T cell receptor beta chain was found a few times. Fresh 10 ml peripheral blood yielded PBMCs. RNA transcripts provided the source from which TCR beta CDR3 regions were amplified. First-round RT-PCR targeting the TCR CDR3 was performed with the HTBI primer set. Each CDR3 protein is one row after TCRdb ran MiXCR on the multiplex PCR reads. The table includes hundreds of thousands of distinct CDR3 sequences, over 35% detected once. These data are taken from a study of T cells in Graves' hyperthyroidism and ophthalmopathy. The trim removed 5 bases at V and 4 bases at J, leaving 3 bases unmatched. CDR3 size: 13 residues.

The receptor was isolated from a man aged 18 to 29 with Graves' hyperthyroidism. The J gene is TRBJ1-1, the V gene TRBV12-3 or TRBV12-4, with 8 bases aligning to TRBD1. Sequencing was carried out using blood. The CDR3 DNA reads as TGTGCCAGCAGTACGGACAGGGCCACTGAAGCTTTCTTT. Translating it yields CASSTDRATEAFF.